This is a list of T cell receptor beta chains from one sample in a study of blood T cells in healthy people across ages. From the 5' RACE reads, TCRdb called clonotypes with MiXCR, one entry per CDR3 protein. The table lists about 640,000 distinct CDR3 sequences, 45% to 65% of them singletons. Sequencing input: blood. The receptors derive from a man aged 55 to 70 in good health. The CDR3 runs from the conserved cysteine through the conserved F or W. Clone size is shown for a subset of rows, as once, few, many or a class of expanded clone.

V	J	size	CDR3
TRBV27	TRBJ1-2	.	CASSMSWTALGYIF
TRBV9	TRBJ1-2	.	CASSVDGSPTRGYTF
TRBV6-4	TRBJ2-7	.	CASSPIAGPYEQYF
TRBV5-5	TRBJ2-1	few	CASSFGTGSYNEQFF
TRBV20-1	.	.	CSALEGPRVEQYF
TRBV5-6	TRBJ2-1	few	CASSLYRYNEQFF
TRBV5-1	TRBJ2-7	.	CASSLTSGFSYEQYF
TRBV7-9	TRBJ2-7	.	CASSPSSAGASYEQYF
TRBV3-1	TRBJ2-7	few	CASSQGVRGYEQYF
TRBV20-1	TRBJ2-7	few	CSARGTGGYEQYF
TRBV5-1	TRBJ2-7	few	CASSSSVGWGDEQYF
TRBV20-1	TRBJ2-1	.	CSAPTGNEQFF
TRBV10-3	TRBJ2-4	.	CASSTGEQNIQYF
TRBV14	TRBJ1-4	.	CASSQEVSTNEKLFF
TRBV28	TRBJ1-3	.	CASSLTLDTIYF
TRBV20-1	TRBJ1-4	.	CSATRRRDRGLRDEKLFF
TRBV4-1	TRBJ2-7	.	CASSQAPGQGYSEQYF
TRBV7-2	TRBJ1-2	.	CASSLTGTLYGYTF
TRBV5-6	TRBJ2-5	.	CASSSPRVVLGETQYF
TRBV7-9	TRBJ2-1	.	CASTKTDYNEQFF
TRBV20-1	TRBJ1-4	few	CSANVGADNEKLFF
TRBV3-1	TRBJ1-2	.	CASSQVTIANYGYTF
TRBV6-6	TRBJ1-4	few	CASFDQGANEKLFF
TRBV20-1	TRBJ1-2	.	CSAREDVRTGYGYTF
TRBV20-1	TRBJ1-4	.	CSAPRTGKDEKLFF
TRBV2	TRBJ2-5	few	CASTLGLQETQYF
TRBV20-1	TRBJ2-3	.	CSARGGWSDTQYF
TRBV9	TRBJ2-1	.	CASSPIGQGAYNEQFF
TRBV5-1	TRBJ2-7	.	CASSVPPRGQHEQYF
TRBV6-1	TRBJ2-1	.	CASSVNGAVRNEQFF
TRBV5-1	TRBJ2-7	.	CASSSGQGDREQYF
TRBV4-1	TRBJ2-7	.	CASSQVAPNYEQYF
TRBV20-1	TRBJ2-3	once	CSAPVFSGGTDTQYF
TRBV13	TRBJ2-7	.	CASSKGQMSSYEQYF
TRBV20-1	TRBJ2-1	.	CSANPGQRGEQFF
TRBV18	TRBJ2-5	.	CASSPGAQTQYF
TRBV18	TRBJ2-5	many	CASSATGVKETQYF
TRBV20-1	TRBJ2-2	few	CSARVASGGPNTGELFF
TRBV6-2/TRBV6-3	.	.	CASSFQIAGGRNEQYF
TRBV9	TRBJ2-1	.	CASSVELAGYNEQFF
TRBV4-2	TRBJ2-1	once	CASSQGSLAAYNEQFF
TRBV5-1	TRBJ2-1	.	CASSVGAGTYNEQFF
TRBV4-1	TRBJ2-7	many	CASSPQTGYEQYF
TRBV3-1	TRBJ2-4	once	CASSQQGVGGNIQYF
TRBV9	TRBJ2-1	.	CASGTSANNEQFF
TRBV5-1	TRBJ1-2	.	CASSLEGQPHYGYTF
TRBV4-1	TRBJ1-1	.	CASSQWVGGPTEAFF
TRBV5-1	TRBJ1-2	.	CASSLDTGTEGGYTF
TRBV4-1	TRBJ2-4	.	CASSQDSRGIAKNIQYF
TRBV29-1	TRBJ2-5	.	CSVRDSKETQYF
TRBV29-1	TRBJ2-1	few	CSVLAGGGNEQFF
TRBV20-1	TRBJ2-5	few	CSAPGREETQYF
TRBV24-1	TRBJ2-1	few	CATSDQPLPVAEQFF
TRBV20-1	TRBJ1-5	.	CSVTGDGHQPQHF
TRBV10-3	TRBJ2-7	few	CAISESADSGEQYF
TRBV6-5	TRBJ2-1	.	CASSYGGASYNEQFF
TRBV20-1	TRBJ1-2	few	CSAKAGRNYGYTF